The entry below describes one T cell receptor beta chain. The antigen remains unidentified. This specimen comes from a study of T cell responses to AZD1222 COVID-19 vaccine. Overall study context: Some second doses came at about 4 weeks and others at about 12 weeks; these were pooled.

Only in-frame clones appear in the TCRdb table, and some are missing; sequencing was by immunoSEQ multiplex PCR. This sample yields roughly 150,000 clones, of which roughly 91% are seen a single time; more than 1.3% belongs to the top ten. Study-wide points: Baseline seropositivity occurred in only 5 or 6 AZD1222 recipients.

CDR3 length equals 13 residues. The V and J ends lost 5 bases and 5 bases respectively, with 12 bases between them. Germline values: CDR1 MNHEY, CDR2 SVGAGI. The V gene is TRBV6-5, the J gene TRBJ1-1, with D unresolved. The receptor's source is an adult in good health. This specimen was peripheral blood, taken on day 0 of AZD1222 vaccination. The CDR3 loop is CASSPAVYTEAFF. CDR3 DNA: TGTGCCAGCAGTCCCGCAGTCTATACTGAAGCTTTCTTT.